This T cell receptor (beta chain) emerged from a study of OX40 agonist ivuxolimab in advanced cancers. For the study at large: Patients undergoing dose escalation presented with hepatocellular carcinoma, melanoma, renal cell or head and neck cancer.

Germline V CDR1 and CDR2: SGHDN, FVKESK. V trimming: 4 bases; J trimming: 0 bases; junction bases outside the gene matches: 3. This CDR3 contains 15 residues. Clones were read by immunoSEQ multiplex PCR, and TCRdb kept only the in-frame ones, dropping some. The data show 60,000 or so clones, less than 90% seen once. The rearrangement joins TRBV14 to TRBJ2-1, with 7 bases fitting TRBD1. The sequenced sample was CD4+ or CD8+ T cells sorted from blood, obtained in a trial of the OX40 agonist ivuxolimab. The clonotype originates from an adult with an advanced solid tumor such as melanoma, head and neck, liver or kidney cancer. The DNA of the CDR3 is TGTGCCAGCAGCCGGACAGGCAGCTCCTACAATGAGCAGTTCTTC. Its protein is CASSRTGSSYNEQFF.